This is a list of T cell receptor beta chains from one sample in a study of OX40 agonist ivuxolimab in advanced cancers. Libraries were prepared by immunoSEQ multiplex PCR; TCRdb keeps only in-frame clonotypes and omits some of them. The sample shows about 74,000 clones, roughly 90% of them seen only once. The source material was CD4+ or CD8+ T cells sorted from blood, sampled in a trial of the OX40 agonist ivuxolimab. These TCRs come from an adult with an advanced solid tumor such as melanoma, head and neck, liver or kidney cancer. The CDR3 runs from the conserved cysteine through the conserved F or W.

v_call: TRBV9
cdr3_aa: CASSVEGLGGEQFF

v_call: TRBV7-8
cdr3_aa: CASSPFRDRVNEQYF

v_call: TRBV7-3
cdr3_aa: CASSPTLNTEAFF

v_call: TRBV4-2
cdr3_aa: CASSQQGGNSYEQYF

v_call: TRBV6-1
cdr3_aa: CASSGIAGGSSYNEQFF

v_call: TRBV2
cdr3_aa: CASSGPLGGANTGELFF

v_call: TRBV6-1
cdr3_aa: CASSVLLSGVTYNEQFF

v_call: TRBV7-2
cdr3_aa: CASSSGTSSLGEQFF

v_call: TRBV11-3
cdr3_aa: CASSQEETQYF

v_call: TRBV15
cdr3_aa: CATSRETPGQGSTQYF

v_call: TRBV5-5
cdr3_aa: CASSLAMGEGPHEQYF

v_call: TRBV7-2
cdr3_aa: CASGPRGFTQYF

v_call: TRBV19
cdr3_aa: CAASRGQGAWGNQPQHF

v_call: TRBV18
cdr3_aa: CASSPGAMNTEAFF

v_call: TRBV15
cdr3_aa: CATSRDGAGVSTNEKLFF

v_call: TRBV28
cdr3_aa: CATLGREFWETQYF

v_call: TRBV5-5
cdr3_aa: CASSETGANYGYTF

v_call: TRBV5-8
cdr3_aa: CASSLGILLGSGANVLTF

v_call: TRBV7-2
cdr3_aa: CASSLARLPRTSQFYNEQFF

v_call: TRBV6-6
cdr3_aa: CASSAGSFHGYTF

v_call: TRBV7-3
cdr3_aa: CASSLQGSIDTQYF

v_call: TRBV5-4
cdr3_aa: CASSPGPTTNEKLFF

v_call: TRBV4-3
cdr3_aa: CASSQDAGTGGEGYTF

v_call: TRBV7-9
cdr3_aa: CASSPGTSSTGELFF

v_call: TRBV4-2
cdr3_aa: CASSQDKVATDTQYF

v_call: TRBV6-6
cdr3_aa: CASSYDGTGPRIEAFF

v_call: TRBV19
cdr3_aa: CASGTGQSSDTEAFF

v_call: TRBV11-2
cdr3_aa: CASSLGTGGVGETFF

v_call: TRBV28
cdr3_aa: CASSSGDFSYEQYF

v_call: TRBV5-1
cdr3_aa: CASSVRDRVPDTQYF

v_call: TRBV19
cdr3_aa: CASSAQGVDGYTF

v_call: TRBV19
cdr3_aa: CASSVKQASNYNEQFF

v_call: TRBV11-2
cdr3_aa: CASSLARGTSGRAWGEQFF

v_call: TRBV7-6
cdr3_aa: CASSLTGTSGNTIYF

v_call: TRBV7-2
cdr3_aa: CASSPSSWLQETQYF

v_call: TRBV30
cdr3_aa: CAKGLAGLDTQYF

v_call: TRBV9
cdr3_aa: CASSQTGRKEEKLFF

v_call: TRBV29-1
cdr3_aa: CSVLKLAGTVYEQYF

v_call: TRBV5-4
cdr3_aa: CASSPTSGSADTQYF

v_call: TRBV6-5
cdr3_aa: CASSGSGSYNSPLHF

v_call: TRBV7-7
cdr3_aa: CASSLARDFEQFF

v_call: TRBV7-8
cdr3_aa: CASSLGRDRSTGNTIYF

v_call: TRBV5-4
cdr3_aa: CASSRQGMNTEAFF

v_call: TRBV16
cdr3_aa: CASSPFRYEQYF

v_call: TRBV28
cdr3_aa: CASSPPGRSTDTQYF

v_call: TRBV16
cdr3_aa: CASSQGGQGRQPQHF

v_call: TRBV6-5
cdr3_aa: CASSLDLLYEQYF

v_call: TRBV27
cdr3_aa: CASSGPGEQYF

v_call: TRBV7-3
cdr3_aa: CASSFAGTSGTDTQYF

v_call: TRBV27
cdr3_aa: CASSLEPETEAFF

v_call: TRBV27
cdr3_aa: CASRGGHFYEQYF

v_call: TRBV6-5
cdr3_aa: CASRRTLRGNTEAFF

v_call: TRBV6-5
cdr3_aa: CASSRQKNTEAFF

v_call: TRBV30
cdr3_aa: CAWSVRLNTEAFF

v_call: TRBV11-2
cdr3_aa: CASSRGEGQGNTEAFF

v_call: TRBV4-1
cdr3_aa: CASSSSRGLAKNIQYF

v_call: TRBV11-2
cdr3_aa: CASSPGFGSQGQETQYF